This TCR beta chain was recorded in a study of blood T cell repertoires in COVID-19. The V gene's germline CDR1 is SGHAT and CDR2 FQNNGV. The V gene lost 0 bases and the J gene lost 0 bases, with 6 bases spanning the gap. CDR3 size: 15 residues. Per the original methods: Reference gene primer amplification gave nucleated cell count estimates. TCRdb's table, derived via immunoSEQ multiplex PCR, lists solely in-frame clones and lacks some. V, J and clone size are those of that table, while D and trimming were read from the DNA. This sample has under 250,000 clones, with approximately 85% found just once.

This sequence joins TRBV11-2 and TRBJ1-3; D is ambiguous. The clonotype was recovered from a woman in her 50s with acute COVID-19. Sequenced input: PBMCs or T cells enriched from blood (not recorded which). The CDR3 reads CASSLDRLSGNTIYF. Here the CDR3 DNA reads TGTGCCAGCAGCTTAGACCGACTCTCTGGAAACACCATATATTTT.